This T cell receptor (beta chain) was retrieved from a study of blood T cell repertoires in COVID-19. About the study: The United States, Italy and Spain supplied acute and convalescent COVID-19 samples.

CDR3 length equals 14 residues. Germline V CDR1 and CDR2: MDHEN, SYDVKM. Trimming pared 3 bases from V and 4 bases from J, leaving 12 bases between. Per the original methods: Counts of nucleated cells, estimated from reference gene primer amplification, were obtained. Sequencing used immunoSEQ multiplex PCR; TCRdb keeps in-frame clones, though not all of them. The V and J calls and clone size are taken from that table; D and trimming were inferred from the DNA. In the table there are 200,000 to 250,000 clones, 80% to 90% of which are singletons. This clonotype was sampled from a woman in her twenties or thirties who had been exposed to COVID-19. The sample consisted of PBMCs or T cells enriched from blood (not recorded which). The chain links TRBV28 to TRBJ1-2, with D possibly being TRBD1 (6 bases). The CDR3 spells CASSFGQTRYGYTF. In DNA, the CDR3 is TGTGCCAGCAGTTTTGGACAGACCCGCTATGGCTACACCTTC.